This T cell receptor (beta chain) was profiled in a study of T cells in Graves' hyperthyroidism and ophthalmopathy. The CDR3 is 14 residues long. The germline V gene has CDR1 SGHVS and CDR2 FQNEAQ. V was clipped by 2 bases and J by 7 bases, with 15 bases between them. Study-level results: The model predicted ophthalmopathy a median 6.5 months before onset.

In making diagnoses, clinical symptoms, serum thyroxine and TRAb, thyroid ultrasound and orbital computed tomography were all used. Template material for amplifying TCR beta CDR3 regions consisted of RNA transcripts. The primer set for the first-round RT-PCR of the TCR CDR3 was HTBI. From the multiplex PCR reads, TCRdb called clonotypes with MiXCR, one entry per CDR3 protein. The table has roughly 500,000 distinct CDR3 sequences, 40% to 50% seen once. This clonotype occurred many times. What it binds is not known. The specimen sequenced was peripheral blood or thyroid tissue (not recorded which). The receptor comes from an adult woman with Graves' disease, either hyperthyroidism or ophthalmopathy (not recorded which). The gene calls are TRBV7-8 and TRBJ2-7; D is uncertain. Here the CDR3 DNA reads TGTGCCAGCAGCTTACTGACGGCCCCCGGTGAGCAGTACTTC. Protein sequence: CASSLLTAPGEQYF.